One and the same sample provided the 15 T cell receptor beta chains below, sequenced in a study of T cell repertoires in cytomegalovirus infection. Each CDR3 protein is one row after TCRdb ran MiXCR on the reads. Found here are about 360,000 distinct CDR3 sequences, roughly 34% of them singletons; the top ten hold around an eighth. No antigen has been identified for these receptors. The specimen comprised cultured PBMCs, sampled from culture after CMV antigen stimulation. The receptors derive from a human donor in good health (CMV status not recorded). Some clones in this sample may be carry-over from other donors' samples.

The rearrangement joins TRBV28 to TRBJ1-5, with 7 bases fitting TRBD1. CDR1 is MDHEN, CDR2 SYDVKM, per germline. The CDR3 has 15 residues. The V segment lost 6 bases and the J segment 0 bases; nucleotides outside the gene matches: 5. CDR3 in amino acids: CASSGDSYSNQPQHF. DNA for the CDR3: TGTGCCAGCAGCGGGGACAGCTATAGCAATCAGCCCCAGCATTTT.

The chain is built from TRBV28 and TRBJ1-1; D perhaps matches TRBD1 (5 bases). Trimming stripped 5 bases from V and 8 bases from J, with 12 bases between. Per the germline V gene, CDR1 is MDHEN and CDR2 is SYDVKM. The CDR3 length is 12 residues. Here the CDR3 DNA reads TGTGCCAGCAGTGAGAACACAGGAGAAGCTTTCTTT. This translates into CASSENTGEAFF.

The chain uses TRBV28 and TRBJ1-2, with D hard to call. Looked up from germline, CDR1 is MDHEN and CDR2 is SYDVKM. The V gene lost 5 bases and the J gene lost 3 bases, with 10 bases spanning the gap. CDR3 length equals 13 residues. CDR3: CASSQGNHYGYTF. The CDR3 region has the DNA TGTGCCAGCAGTCAAGGAAACCACTATGGCTACACCTTC.

This chain uses TRBV11-2 with TRBJ2-7; 11 nucleotides align to TRBD2. CDR1 is SGHAT and CDR2 is FQNNGV in the germline V gene. This CDR3 has 16 amino acids. After removal of 5 bases from V and 5 bases from J, the junction contained 11 bases not matched to a gene. The CDR3 coding sequence is TGTGCCAGCAGCATCCACCCCTTAGCGGGAGGGGACGAGCAGTACGTC. It specifies CASSIHPLAGGDEQYV.

The chain combines TRBV7-2 with TRBJ2-3; D is unresolved. V lost 3 bases and J lost 6, with 10 bases in between. The CDR3 sequence is 13 residues long. Germline loops: CDR1 SGHTA, CDR2 FQGNSA. CDR3 nucleotides: TGTGCCAGCAGCTTTTGGGTCGGGGATACGCAGTATTTT. The encoded protein is CASSFWVGDTQYF.

This clonotype turned up a few times. CDR3 sequence reads: CASSIEQSSGNTIYF. The DNA of the CDR3 is TGTGCCAGTAGTATAGAACAGAGCTCTGGAAACACCATATATTTT. The chain carries TRBV19 and TRBJ1-3; D is unresolved. Deletions cut 0 bases from V and 0 bases from J, with 6 bases between. This CDR3 has 15 amino acids. The V gene's germline CDR1 is LNHDA and CDR2 SQIVND (reference sequence).

As DNA, the CDR3 is TGCAGTGCTAGAGATCCCGGGGAGCAGTACTTC. Encoded protein: CSARDPGEQYF. V gene TRBV20-1 combines with J gene TRBJ2-7; D not resolved. CDR3 length: 11 residues. V was cut by 0 bases and J by 7 bases, with 7 bases left in between. The germline V gene encodes CDR1 DFQATT and CDR2 SNEGSKA (reference sequence).

This clonotype was recorded only once. The chain joins TRBV20-1 to TRBJ2-3, with TRBD1 identical over 8 bases. The J segment lost 1 base and the V segment lost 3 bases, leaving 6 bases of the junction unmatched. The CDR3 is made up of 15 amino acids. The germline V gene encodes CDR1 DFQATT and CDR2 SNEGSKA (reference sequence). CDR3 region: CSASGRTGRTDTQYF. The CDR3 nucleotides are TGCAGTGCTAGCGGCCGGACAGGGCGCACAGATACGCAGTATTTT.

J is TRBJ2-5 and V is TRBV11-2; TRBD2 is a possible D gene (5 bases). The CDR3 totals 15 residues. Trimming removed 1 base at V and 9 bases at J, with 18 bases between. CDR1 and CDR2 from the germline V gene are SGHAT and FQNNGV. The CDR3 sequence is CASSLVLGVPRAQYF. The CDR3, as DNA: TGTGCCAGCAGCTTAGTACTGGGTGTCCCGAGGGCCCAGTACTTC.

The gene calls are TRBV18 and TRBJ1-4, with D unclear. The V gene lost 4 bases and the J gene lost 2 bases, with 8 bases spanning the gap. The CDR3 has 14 residues. Germline V CDR1 and CDR2: KGHSH, LQKENI. The CDR3 nucleotides are TGTGCCAGCTCACGGATGGGGACTAATGAAAAACTGTTTTTT. Protein product: CASSRMGTNEKLFF.

This clonotype was recorded a few times. The chain recombines TRBV4-1 with TRBJ2-1, with D tentatively TRBD1 or TRBD2 (5 bases each). The CDR3 contains 17 residues. Germline lookup yields CDR1 MGHRA and CDR2 YSYEKL. The V and J ends lost 0 bases and 0 bases respectively, with 12 bases between them. Written as DNA, the CDR3 is TGCGCCAGCAGCCAAGATATGGGGGATAGCTCCTACAATGAGCAGTTCTTC. Translating it yields CASSQDMGDSSYNEQFF.

This clonotype has at least ten counts. The chain recombines TRBV6-2 or TRBV6-3 with TRBJ2-5; TRBD2 aligns across 10 bases. Germline CDR1 is MNHEY and CDR2 is SVGEGT. V was clipped by 4 bases and J by 4 bases; unmatched bases: 3. The CDR3 has 14 residues. CDR3 sequence (DNA): TGTGCCAGCAGTTGGCTAGCGGGAGCAGAGACCCAGTACTTC. It yields the protein CASSWLAGAETQYF.

In its sample, this clonotype was seen many times. This chain uses TRBV5-1 with TRBJ1-6, with D perhaps matching TRBD1 (5 bases). Germline V CDR1 and CDR2: SGHRS, YFSETQ. V gave up 4 bases and J gave up 4 bases, with 12 bases separating them. This CDR3 contains 15 residues. The CDR3 sequence: CASSTSTDYNSPLHF. The DNA of the CDR3 is TGCGCCAGCAGCACTTCGACAGATTATAATTCACCCCTCCACTTT.

This rearrangement joins TRBV7-9 to TRBJ2-3; 8 bases fit TRBD2. Germline V lookup: CDR1 SEHNR, CDR2 FQNEAQ (reference sequence). V gave up 6 bases and J gave up 4 bases; unmatched junction bases: 6. The CDR3 sequence is 14 residues long. CDR3 DNA sequence: TGTGCCAGCAGGACGACTAGCGAGTCAGATACGCAGTATTTT. It translates to CASRTTSESDTQYF.

The J gene is TRBJ2-1, the V gene TRBV28; no clear D gene. The CDR3 spans 13 residues. Looked up from germline, CDR1 is MDHEN and CDR2 is SYDVKM. Trimming stripped 6 bases from V and 7 bases from J, with 13 bases between. The CDR3 loop is CASRIHSRNEQFF. As DNA, the CDR3 is TGTGCCAGCAGGATTCACAGCAGGAATGAGCAGTTCTTC.